The subject of this entry is one TCR beta chain. Its antigen is unidentified. This table comes from immunoSEQ multiplex PCR, and its TCRdb copy is limited to in-frame clones, with some not included. Of more than 75,000 clones in the sample, under 95% were seen once. This specimen comes from a study of siplizumab effects on memory and regulatory T cells. The study's findings and limits: Proliferating siplizumab-cultured Tregs lacked confirmed suppressive function. Relative to controls at roughly 30%, mappable alloreactive CD4+ clones exhibited a mean Treg-derived proportion of less than 70% with siplizumab. Of the proliferating CD4+ or CD8+ clones, roughly 80-97% lacked a naive or memory phenotype that could be assigned. The study found naive T cells seemingly more diverse than memory cells and seemingly major alloresponse contributors.

This TCR came from a human donor in good health. The sample comprised CD8+ T cells sorted from blood.

CDR3 nucleotides: TGCGCCAGCAGGCCCGGGACTAGCAGCACAGATACGCAGTATTTT. Translated, it gives CASRPGTSSTDTQYF. J is TRBJ2-3 and V is TRBV10-2; 9 bases fit TRBD2. V dropped 6 bases and J dropped 0; count of bases not matched to a gene: 4. This CDR3 has 15 amino acids. The germline gives CDR1 WSHSY, CDR2 SAAADI.